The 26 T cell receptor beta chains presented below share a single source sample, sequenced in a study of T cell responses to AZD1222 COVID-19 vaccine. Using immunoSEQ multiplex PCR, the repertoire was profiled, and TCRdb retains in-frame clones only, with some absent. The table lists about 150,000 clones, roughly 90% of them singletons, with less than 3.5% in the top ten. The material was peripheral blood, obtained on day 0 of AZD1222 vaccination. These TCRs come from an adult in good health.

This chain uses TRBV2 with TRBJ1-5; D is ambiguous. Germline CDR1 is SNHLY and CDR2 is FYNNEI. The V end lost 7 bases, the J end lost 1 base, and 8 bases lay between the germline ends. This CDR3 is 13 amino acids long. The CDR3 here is CASKVGSNQPQHF. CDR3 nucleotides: TGTGCCAGCAAGGTGGGGAGCAATCAGCCCCAGCATTTT. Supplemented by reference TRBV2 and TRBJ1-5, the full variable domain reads EPEVTQTPSHQVTQMGQEVILRCVPISNHLYFYWYRQILGQKVEFLVSFYNNEISEKSEIFDDQFSVERPDGSNFTLKIRSTKLEDSAMYFCASKVGSNQPQHFGDGTRLSIL.

The CDR3 is CASSPRTGGSNQPQHF. The CDR3, as DNA: TGTGCCAGTAGTCCTCGGACAGGGGGGAGCAATCAGCCCCAGCATTTT. The genes are TRBV19 and TRBJ1-5, with TRBD1 matching 10 bases. The CDR3 is 16 amino acids. In germline, CDR1 is LNHDA, CDR2 SQIVND (reference sequence). After removal of 5 bases from V and 1 base from J, the junction contained 5 bases not matched to a gene.

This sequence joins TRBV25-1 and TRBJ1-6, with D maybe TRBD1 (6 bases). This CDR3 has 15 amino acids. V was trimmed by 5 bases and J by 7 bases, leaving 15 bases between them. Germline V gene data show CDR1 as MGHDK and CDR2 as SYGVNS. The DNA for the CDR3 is TGTGCCAGCAGTAAAAGCGGCAGGGGAAATTCACCCCTCCACTTT. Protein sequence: CASSKSGRGNSPLHF.

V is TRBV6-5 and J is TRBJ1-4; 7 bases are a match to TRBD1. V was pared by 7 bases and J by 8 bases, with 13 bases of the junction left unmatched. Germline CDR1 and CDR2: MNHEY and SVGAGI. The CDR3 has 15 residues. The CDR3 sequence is CASTLTTGAREKLFF. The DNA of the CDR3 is TGTGCCAGCACACTGACCACAGGGGCGCGGGAAAAACTGTTTTTT.

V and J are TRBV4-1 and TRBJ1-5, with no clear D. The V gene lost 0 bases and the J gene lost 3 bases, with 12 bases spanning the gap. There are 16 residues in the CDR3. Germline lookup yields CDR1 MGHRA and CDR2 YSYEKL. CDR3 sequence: CASSQEGRGNNQPQHF. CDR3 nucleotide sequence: TGCGCCAGCAGCCAAGAGGGCAGAGGAAACAATCAGCCCCAGCATTTT.

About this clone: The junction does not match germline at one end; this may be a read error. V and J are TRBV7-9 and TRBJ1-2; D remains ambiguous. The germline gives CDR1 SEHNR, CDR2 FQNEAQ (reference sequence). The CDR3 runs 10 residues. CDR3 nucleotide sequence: TGTGCCAGCAGCGGAGAGGTACAAAACTTC. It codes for CASSGEVQNF.

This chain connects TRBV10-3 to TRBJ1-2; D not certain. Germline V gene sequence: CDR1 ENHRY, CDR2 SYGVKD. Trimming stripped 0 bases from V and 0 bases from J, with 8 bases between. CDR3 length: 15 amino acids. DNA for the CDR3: TGTGCCATCAGTGAGTCTAGCTATGCTAACTATGGCTACACCTTC. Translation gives CAISESSYANYGYTF.

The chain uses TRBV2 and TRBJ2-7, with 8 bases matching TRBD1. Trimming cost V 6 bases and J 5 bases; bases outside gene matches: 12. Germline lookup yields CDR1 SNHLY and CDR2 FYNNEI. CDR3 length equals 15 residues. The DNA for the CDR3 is TGTGCCAGCAGCGACGGACAGGGCCCGGCTAACGAGCAGTACTTC. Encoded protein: CASSDGQGPANEQYF.

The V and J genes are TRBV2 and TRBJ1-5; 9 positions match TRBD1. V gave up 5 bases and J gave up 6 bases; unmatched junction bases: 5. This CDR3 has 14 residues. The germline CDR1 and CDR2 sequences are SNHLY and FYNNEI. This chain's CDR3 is CASSKQGAGQPQHF. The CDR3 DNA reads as TGTGCCAGCAGTAAACAGGGGGCAGGTCAGCCCCAGCATTTT.

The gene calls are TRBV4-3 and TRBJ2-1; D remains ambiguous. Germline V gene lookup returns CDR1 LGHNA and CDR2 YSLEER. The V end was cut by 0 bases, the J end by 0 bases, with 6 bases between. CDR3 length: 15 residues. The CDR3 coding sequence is TGCGCCAGCAGCCAAGAATCCTACTCCTACAATGAGCAGTTCTTC. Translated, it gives CASSQESYSYNEQFF.

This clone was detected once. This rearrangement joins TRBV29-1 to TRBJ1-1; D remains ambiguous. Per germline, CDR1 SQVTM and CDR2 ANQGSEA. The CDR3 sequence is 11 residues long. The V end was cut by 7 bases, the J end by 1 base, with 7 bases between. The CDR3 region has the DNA TGCAGCGGGAGGGAGAACACTGAAGCTTTCTTT. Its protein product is CSGRENTEAFF.

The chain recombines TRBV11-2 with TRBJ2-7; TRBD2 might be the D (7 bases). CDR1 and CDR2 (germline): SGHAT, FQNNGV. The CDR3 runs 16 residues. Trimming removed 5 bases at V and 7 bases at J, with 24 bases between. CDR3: CASSLSGGGGVGEQYF. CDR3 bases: TGTGCCAGCAGCCTCTCGGGAGGAGGGGGAGTGGGGGAGCAGTACTTC.

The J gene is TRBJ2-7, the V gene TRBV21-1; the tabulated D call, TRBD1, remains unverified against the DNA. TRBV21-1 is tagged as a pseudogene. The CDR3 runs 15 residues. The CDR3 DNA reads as TGTGCCAGCAGCAAAGGACAGGGTTCACCCTACGAGCAGTACTTC. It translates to CASSKGQGSPYEQYF.

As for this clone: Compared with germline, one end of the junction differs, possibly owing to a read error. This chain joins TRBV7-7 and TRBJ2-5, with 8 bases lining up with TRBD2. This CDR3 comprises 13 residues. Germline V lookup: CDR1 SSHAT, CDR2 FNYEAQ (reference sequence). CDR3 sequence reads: CASSLSTSGYQYF. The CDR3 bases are TGTGCTAGCAGCTTATCTACTAGCGGTTACCAGTACTTC. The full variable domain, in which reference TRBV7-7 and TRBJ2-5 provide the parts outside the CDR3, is GAGVSQSPRYKVTKRGQDVTLRCDPISSHATLYWYQQALGQGPEFLTYFNYEAQPDKSGLPSDRFSAERPEGSISTLTIQRTEQRDSAMYRCASSLSTSGYQYFGPGTRLLVL.

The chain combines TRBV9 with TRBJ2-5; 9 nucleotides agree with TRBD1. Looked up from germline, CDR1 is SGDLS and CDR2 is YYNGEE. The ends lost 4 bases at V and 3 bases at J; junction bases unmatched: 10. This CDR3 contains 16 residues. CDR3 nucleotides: TGTGCCAGCAGCCCTCTCGCGGGACAGGGTAAAGAGACCCAGTACTTC. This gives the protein CASSPLAGQGKETQYF. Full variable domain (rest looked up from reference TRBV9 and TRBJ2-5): DSGVTQTPKHLITATGQRVTLRCSPRSGDLSVYWYQQSLDQGLQFLIQYYNGEERAKGNILERFSAQQFPDLHSELNLSSLELGDSALYFCASSPLAGQGKETQYFGPGTRLLVL.

The CDR3 loop reads CASSFLGNEQFF. The DNA for the CDR3 is TGTGCCAGCAGCTTCCTCGGCAATGAGCAGTTCTTC. The V gene is TRBV7-9, the J gene TRBJ2-1; D remains ambiguous. Germline lookup yields CDR1 SEHNR and CDR2 FQNEAQ (reference sequence). The CDR3 covers 12 residues. V dropped 3 bases and J dropped 6 bases, with 6 bases sitting between them.

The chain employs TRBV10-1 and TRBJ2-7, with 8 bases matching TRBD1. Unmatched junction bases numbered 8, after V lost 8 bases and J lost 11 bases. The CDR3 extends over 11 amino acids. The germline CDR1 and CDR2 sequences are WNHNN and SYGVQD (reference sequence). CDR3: CASGQLTGEYF. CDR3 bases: TGCGCCAGCGGCCAATTGACAGGGGAGTACTTC.

The CDR3: CASSVGEISNQPQHF. For the CDR3, the DNA is TGTGCCAGCAGCGTAGGTGAGATTAGCAATCAGCCCCAGCATTTT. The chain uses TRBV9 and TRBJ1-5, with D unclear. CDR1 is SGDLS, CDR2 YYNGEE, per germline. CDR3 length: 15 amino acids. Trimming removed 0 bases at V and 0 bases at J, with 7 bases between.

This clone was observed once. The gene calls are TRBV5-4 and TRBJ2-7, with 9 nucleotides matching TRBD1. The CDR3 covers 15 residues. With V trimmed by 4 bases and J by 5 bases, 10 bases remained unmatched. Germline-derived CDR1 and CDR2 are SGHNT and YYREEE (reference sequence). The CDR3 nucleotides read TGTGCCAGCAGCAGGGGGGGACAGGGAGCCCACGAGCAGTACTTC. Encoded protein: CASSRGGQGAHEQYF.

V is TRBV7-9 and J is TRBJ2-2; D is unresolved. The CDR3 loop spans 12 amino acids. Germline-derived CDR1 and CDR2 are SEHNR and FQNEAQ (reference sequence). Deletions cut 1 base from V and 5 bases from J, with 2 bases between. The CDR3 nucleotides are TGTGCCAGCAGCTTAGAAACCGGGGAGCTGTTTTTT. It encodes CASSLETGELFF.

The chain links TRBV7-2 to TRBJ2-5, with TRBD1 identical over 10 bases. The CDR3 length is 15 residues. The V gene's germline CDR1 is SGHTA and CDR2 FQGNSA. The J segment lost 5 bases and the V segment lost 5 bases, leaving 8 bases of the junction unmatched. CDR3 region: CASSPSDRGWETQYF. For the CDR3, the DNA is TGTGCCAGCAGCCCCTCGGACAGGGGGTGGGAGACCCAGTACTTC.

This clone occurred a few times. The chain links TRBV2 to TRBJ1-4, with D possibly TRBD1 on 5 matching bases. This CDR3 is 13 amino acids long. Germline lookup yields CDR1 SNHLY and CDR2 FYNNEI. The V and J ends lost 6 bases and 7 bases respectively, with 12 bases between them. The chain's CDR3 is CASSNDRLEKLFF. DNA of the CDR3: TGTGCCAGCAGCAACGACAGACTTGAAAAACTGTTTTTT. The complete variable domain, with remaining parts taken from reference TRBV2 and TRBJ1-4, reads EPEVTQTPSHQVTQMGQEVILRCVPISNHLYFYWYRQILGQKVEFLVSFYNNEISEKSEIFDDQFSVERPDGSNFTLKIRSTKLEDSAMYFCASSNDRLEKLFFGSGTQLSVL.

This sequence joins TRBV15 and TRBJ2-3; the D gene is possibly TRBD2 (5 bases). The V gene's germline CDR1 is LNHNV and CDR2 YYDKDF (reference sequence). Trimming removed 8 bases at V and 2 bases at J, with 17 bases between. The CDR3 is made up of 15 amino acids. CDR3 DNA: TGTGCCACCTCCCTCGGGCCCGGACTCACAGATACGCAGTATTTT. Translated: CATSLGPGLTDTQYF.

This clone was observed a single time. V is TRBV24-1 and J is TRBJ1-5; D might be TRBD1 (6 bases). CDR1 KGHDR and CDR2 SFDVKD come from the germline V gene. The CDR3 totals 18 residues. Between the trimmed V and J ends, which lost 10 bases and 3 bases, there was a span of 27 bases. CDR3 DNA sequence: TGTGCCACTACAGTGGGATACGGGGGGCTCATGTCCAATCAGCCCCAGCATTTT. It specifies CATTVGYGGLMSNQPQHF.

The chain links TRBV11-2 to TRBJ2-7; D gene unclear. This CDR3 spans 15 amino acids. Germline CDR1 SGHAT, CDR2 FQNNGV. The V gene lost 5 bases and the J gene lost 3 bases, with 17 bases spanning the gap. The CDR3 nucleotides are TGTGCCAGCAGCCCCCGCCGCTCCAGTGGCTACGAGCAGTACTTC. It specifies CASSPRRSSGYEQYF. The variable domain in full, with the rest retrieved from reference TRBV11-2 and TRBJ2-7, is EAGVAQSPRYKIIEKRQSVAFWCNPISGHATLYWYQQILGQGPKLLIQFQNNGVVDDSQLPKDRFSAERLKGVDSTLKIQPAKLEDSAVYLCASSPRRSSGYEQYFGPGTRLTVT.

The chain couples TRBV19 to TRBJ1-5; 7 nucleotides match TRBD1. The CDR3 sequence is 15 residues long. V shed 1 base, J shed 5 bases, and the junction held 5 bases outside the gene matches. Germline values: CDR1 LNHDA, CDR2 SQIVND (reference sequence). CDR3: CASSIAQGLDQPQHF. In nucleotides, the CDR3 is TGTGCCAGTAGTATAGCACAGGGGCTCGATCAGCCCCAGCATTTT.